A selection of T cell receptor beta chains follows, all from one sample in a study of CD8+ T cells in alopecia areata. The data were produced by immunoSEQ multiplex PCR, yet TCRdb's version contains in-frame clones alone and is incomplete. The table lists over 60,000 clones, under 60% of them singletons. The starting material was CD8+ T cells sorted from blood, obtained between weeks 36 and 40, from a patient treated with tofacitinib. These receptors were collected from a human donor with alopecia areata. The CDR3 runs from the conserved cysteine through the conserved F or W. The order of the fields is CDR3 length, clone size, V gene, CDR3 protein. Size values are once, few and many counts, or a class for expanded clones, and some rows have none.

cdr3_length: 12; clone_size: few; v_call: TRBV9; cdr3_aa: CASSDGGYGYTF
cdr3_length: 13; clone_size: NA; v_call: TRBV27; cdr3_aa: CASSFGASYEQYF
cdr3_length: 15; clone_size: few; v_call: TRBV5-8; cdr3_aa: CASSIAPGGNQPQHF
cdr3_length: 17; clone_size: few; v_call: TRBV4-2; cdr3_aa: CASSQGPLVTVNTEAFF
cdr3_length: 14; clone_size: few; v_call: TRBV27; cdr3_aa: CASNFGGMSTEAFF
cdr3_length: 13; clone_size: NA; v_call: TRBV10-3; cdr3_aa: CAISEPYANSRFF
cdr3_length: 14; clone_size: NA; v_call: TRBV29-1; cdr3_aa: CSVEEDFGSEKLFF
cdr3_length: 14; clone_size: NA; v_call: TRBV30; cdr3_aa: CASSIAGGGDEQFF
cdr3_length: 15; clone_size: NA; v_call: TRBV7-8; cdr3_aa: CASSYGTDSNQPQHF
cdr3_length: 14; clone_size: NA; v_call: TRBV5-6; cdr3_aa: CASSLARGNTEAFF
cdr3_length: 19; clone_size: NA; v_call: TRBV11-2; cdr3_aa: CASSPFPETGTGFTGELFF
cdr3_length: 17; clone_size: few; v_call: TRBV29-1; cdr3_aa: CSVEGPGGGSVYNEQFF
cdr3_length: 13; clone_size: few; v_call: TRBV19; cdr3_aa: CASSLGQVDEQFF
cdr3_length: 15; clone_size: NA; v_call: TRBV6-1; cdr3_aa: CASSETEGSTDTQYF
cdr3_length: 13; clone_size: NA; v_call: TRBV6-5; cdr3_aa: CAGGREDKDTQYF
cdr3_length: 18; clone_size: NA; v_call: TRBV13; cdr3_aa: CASSLEGGLAGVSYIQYF
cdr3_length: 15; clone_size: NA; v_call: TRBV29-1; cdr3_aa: CSVWIPTGLTYEQYF
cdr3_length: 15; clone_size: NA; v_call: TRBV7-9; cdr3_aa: CASSSLTGVNEKLFF
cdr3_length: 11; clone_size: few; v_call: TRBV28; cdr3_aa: CASSPSDEQFF
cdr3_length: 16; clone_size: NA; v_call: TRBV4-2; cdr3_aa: CASSPRGLAATYEQYF
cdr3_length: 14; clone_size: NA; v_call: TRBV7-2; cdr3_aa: CASSLVGSSYEQYF
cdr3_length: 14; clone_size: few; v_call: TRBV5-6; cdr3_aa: CASSLGAKNTEAFF
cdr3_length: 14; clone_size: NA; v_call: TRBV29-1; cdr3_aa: CSTALAGGGNEQFF
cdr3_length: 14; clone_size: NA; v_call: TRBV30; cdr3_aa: CAWSEGVRNQPQHF
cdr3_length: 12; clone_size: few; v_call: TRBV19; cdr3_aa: CASRQGSETQYF
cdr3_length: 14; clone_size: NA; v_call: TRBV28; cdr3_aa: CATGLQGWRYGYTF
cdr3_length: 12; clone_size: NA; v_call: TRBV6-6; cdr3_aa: CASSYQNTEAFF
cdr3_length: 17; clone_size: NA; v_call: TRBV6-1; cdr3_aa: CASSESQRAGPYNEQFF
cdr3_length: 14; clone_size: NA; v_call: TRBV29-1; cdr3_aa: CSVDGLANAYEQYF
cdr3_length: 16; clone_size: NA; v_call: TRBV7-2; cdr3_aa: CASTLLAGGPTDTQYF
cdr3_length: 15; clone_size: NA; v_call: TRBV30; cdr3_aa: CAWSEQGLGNQPQHF
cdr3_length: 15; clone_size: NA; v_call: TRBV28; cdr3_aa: CASSRGFSSYNEQFF
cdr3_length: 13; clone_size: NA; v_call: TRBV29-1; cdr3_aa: CSVVGTGNTEAFF
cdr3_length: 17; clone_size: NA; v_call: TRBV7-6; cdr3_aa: CASSPAGQEETGNTIYF
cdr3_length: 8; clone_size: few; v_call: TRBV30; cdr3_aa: CCTGELFF
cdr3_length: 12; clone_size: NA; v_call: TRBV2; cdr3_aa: CASRRTGYEQYF
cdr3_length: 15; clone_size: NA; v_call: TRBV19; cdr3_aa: CASSTERSPVYEQYF
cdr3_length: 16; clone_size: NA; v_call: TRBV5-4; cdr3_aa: CASHNLGGGPRETQYF
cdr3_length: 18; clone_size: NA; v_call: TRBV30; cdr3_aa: CAWSAFSGTFSSGNTIYF
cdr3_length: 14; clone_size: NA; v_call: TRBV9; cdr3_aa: CASSVGDSSYEQYF
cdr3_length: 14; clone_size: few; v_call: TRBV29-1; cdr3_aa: CSVAPREREYEQYF
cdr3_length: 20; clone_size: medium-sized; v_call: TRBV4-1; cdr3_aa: CASSLRLGPALAGNTGELFF
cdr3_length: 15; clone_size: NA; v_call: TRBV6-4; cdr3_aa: CASKAVAGGTDTQYF